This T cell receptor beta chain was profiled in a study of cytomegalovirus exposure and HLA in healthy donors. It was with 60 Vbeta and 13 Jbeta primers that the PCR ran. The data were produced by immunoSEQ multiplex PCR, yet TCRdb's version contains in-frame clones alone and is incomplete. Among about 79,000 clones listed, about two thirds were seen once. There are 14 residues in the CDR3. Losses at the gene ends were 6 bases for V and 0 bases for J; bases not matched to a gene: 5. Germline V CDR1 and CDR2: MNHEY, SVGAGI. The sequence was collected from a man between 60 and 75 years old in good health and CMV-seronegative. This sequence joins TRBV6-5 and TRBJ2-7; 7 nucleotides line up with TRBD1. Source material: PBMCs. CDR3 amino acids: CASRARGFSYEQYF. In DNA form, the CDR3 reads TGTGCCAGCAGGGCCAGGGGGTTCTCCTACGAGCAGTACTTC.